This record looks at one T cell receptor beta chain sequence and its context. The CDR3 has 13 residues. After removal of 5 bases from V and 6 bases from J, the junction contained 3 bases not matched to a gene. TCRdb reprocessed the RT-PCR reads with MiXCR, giving one entry per CDR3 protein. The table records hundreds of thousands of distinct CDR3 sequences, approximately 15% of them present only once. This TCR was recovered from a female donor in good health, serving as a healthy control. Specimen: memory CD4+ T cells from blood. The chain links TRBV12-3 or TRBV12-4 to TRBJ1-1; the match to TRBD1 covers 10 bases. The CDR3 DNA reads as TGTGCCAGCAGTCCCGGGACAGGGGCTGAAGCTTTCTTT. Its translation is CASSPGTGAEAFF.